This TCR beta chain was captured by sequencing in a study of vaccination effects on CD4 cells after COVID-19. The study's findings and limits: Few convalescent patients were studied, and early post-infection samples were lacking. The vaccine-induced clones of healthy vaccinees included only 1 of 255 that cross-reacted with common cold coronaviruses.

On this clone: Its antigen is undetermined.

V lost 4 bases and J lost 6; bases outside the gene matches: 7. CDR3 length equals 15 residues. CDR1 and CDR2 (germline): SGHRS, YFSETQ. Generated by immunoSEQ multiplex PCR, the TCRdb table keeps only in-frame clones and is missing some. Of 30,000 or so clones in the sample, over 70% are singletons; the top ten hold roughly a tenth. ViraFEST expansion of antigen-specific CD4+ T cells with viral peptide pools preceded sequencing. Following a roughly 9-day culture, CD4+ T cells were purified. Two doses of either BNT162b2 or mRNA-1273 were given to each participant. A density of roughly 2 million PBMC per well was used; these cells were cultured with about 10 IU/ml IL-2 and 10 ug/ml peptides. On both days 3 and 7, half of the culture medium was replaced with IL-2 medium.

The chain couples TRBV5-1 to TRBJ2-7; 13 positions match TRBD2. The sample in question was CD4+ T cells from PBMCs cultured with HCoV-NL63 spike peptides, obtained after COVID-19 vaccination. The receptor's source is a human donor who received a COVID-19 vaccine. CDR3 coding DNA: TGCGCCAGCAGCCGGACTAGCGGGAGTGGGCTCGAGCAGTACTTC. As protein: CASSRTSGSGLEQYF. The complete variable domain, with remaining parts taken from reference TRBV5-1 and TRBJ2-7, reads KAGVTQTPRYLIKTRGQQVTLSCSPISGHRSVSWYQQTPGQGLQFLFEYFSETQRNKGNFPGRFSGRQFSNSRSEMNVSTLELGDSALYLCASSRTSGSGLEQYFGPGTRLTVT.